The 23 T cell receptor beta chains listed next were all sequenced from one sample in a study of blood T cell repertoires in COVID-19. Method: immunoSEQ multiplex PCR; TCRdb's copy keeps in-frame clones and lacks some. This sample has some 200,000 clones, with approximately 88% found just once. What was sequenced was PBMCs or T cells enriched from blood (not recorded which). Receptor source: a man between 18 and 29 years old with acute COVID-19.

This chain links TRBV6-5 with TRBJ1-1, with 9 nucleotides matching TRBD1. The CDR3 runs to 13 residues. CDR1 MNHEY and CDR2 SVGAGI come from the germline V gene. Losses at the gene ends were 8 bases for V and 1 base for J; bases not matched to a gene: 2. The CDR3 sequence is CASGTGRNTEAFF. CDR3 nucleotides: TGTGCCAGCGGGACAGGGCGGAACACTGAAGCTTTCTTT.

V is TRBV24-1 and J is TRBJ2-2, with D perhaps matching TRBD1 (5 bases). V was clipped by 5 bases and J by 5 bases, with 14 bases between them. The CDR3 has 15 residues. CDR1 is KGHDR, CDR2 SFDVKD, per germline. In nucleotides, the CDR3 is TGTGCCACCAGTGTAGGGGCAGGGCGAACCGGGGAGCTGTTTTTT. This codes for CATSVGAGRTGELFF.

This chain uses TRBV19 with TRBJ2-1; 8 positions match TRBD2. With 3 bases clipped from V and 5 bases from J, the junction kept 3 bases outside the gene matches. Germline values: CDR1 LNHDA, CDR2 SQIVND (reference sequence). This CDR3 has 14 residues. The CDR3 DNA reads as TGTGCCAGTAGTATGATAGCGGGACACAATGAGCAGTTCTTC. This gives the protein CASSMIAGHNEQFF.

The V gene is TRBV28, the J gene TRBJ1-2, with a possible D match to TRBD1 (6 bases). Trimming removed 5 bases at V and 1 base at J, with 23 bases between. Germline CDR1 and CDR2: MDHEN and SYDVKM. The CDR3 is made up of 18 amino acids. The CDR3: CASSPAHQQGFFNYGYTF. The CDR3, as DNA: TGTGCCAGCAGTCCGGCGCACCAACAGGGTTTTTTTAACTATGGCTACACCTTC.

The rearrangement links TRBV7-9 to TRBJ2-7; 8 bases align to TRBD2. V lost 2 bases and J lost 5; bases outside the gene matches: 8. This CDR3 region has 15 residues. Germline CDR1 SEHNR, CDR2 FQNEAQ (reference sequence). The CDR3 here is CASSLSGPGRDEQYF. The CDR3 nucleotides are TGTGCCAGCAGCTTAAGCGGTCCCGGGAGGGACGAGCAGTACTTC.

The chain recombines TRBV5-6 with TRBJ2-7, with 11 bases aligning to TRBD2. Germline lookup yields CDR1 SGHDT and CDR2 YYEEEE. The CDR3 consists of 14 residues. With V trimmed by 3 bases and J by 4 bases, 3 bases remained unmatched. CDR3 in DNA: TGTGCCAGCAGCTCACTAGCGGGGGTTTACGAGCAGTACTTC. This sequence encodes CASSSLAGVYEQYF.

The chain recombines TRBV10-2 with TRBJ1-1; 7 positions agree with TRBD1. Unmatched junction bases numbered 3, after V lost 6 bases and J lost 2 bases. The CDR3 length is 13 residues. The germline CDR1 and CDR2 sequences are WSHSY and SAAADI. CDR3 loop: CASRGQLNTEAFF. CDR3 DNA sequence: TGCGCCAGCAGGGGACAGCTAAACACTGAAGCTTTCTTT.

The chain links TRBV11-2 to TRBJ2-5, with TRBD2 matching over 15 bases. The V gene's germline CDR1 is SGHAT and CDR2 FQNNGV. This CDR3 has 16 amino acids. Trimming took 5 bases from V and 5 from J; bases not matched to a gene: 6. CDR3: CASSPGLAGGPETQYF. The CDR3 bases are TGTGCCAGCAGCCCAGGACTAGCGGGAGGGCCCGAGACCCAGTACTTC.

The chain couples TRBV10-3 to TRBJ1-3; perhaps TRBD1 as D (5 bases). The V and J ends lost 11 bases and 4 bases respectively, with 15 bases between them. This CDR3 has 13 residues. Germline assignment: CDR1 ENHRY and CDR2 SYGVKD. CDR3 nucleotides: TGTGCCTCCCTCGGGGGAACGGGAAACACCATATATTTT. This translates into CASLGGTGNTIYF.

In its sample, this clone was seen once. The chain links TRBV9 to TRBJ2-1; 12 nucleotides match TRBD2. The CDR3 loop spans 14 amino acids. Germline lookup yields CDR1 SGDLS and CDR2 YYNGEE. The V and J ends lost 0 bases and 14 bases, in that order; junction bases with no gene match: 6. The chain's CDR3 is CASSVALAGGDKFF. The CDR3 DNA reads TGTGCCAGCAGCGTAGCTCTAGCGGGAGGGGACAAGTTCTTC.

This sequence joins TRBV6-5 and TRBJ2-7; 7 bases line up with TRBD2. The CDR3 covers 13 residues. The V segment lost 5 bases and the J segment 3 bases; nucleotides outside the gene matches: 4. Germline V CDR1 and CDR2: MNHEY, SVGAGI. The CDR3 region has the DNA TGTGCCAGCAGTCCAGGGACTAACTACGAGCAGTACTTC. It is translated as CASSPGTNYEQYF.

The sample holds one count of this clone. The chain carries TRBV18 and TRBJ2-3; D gene unclear. Trimming removed 0 bases at V and 0 bases at J, with 10 bases between. Germline V gives CDR1 KGHSH, CDR2 LQKENI. This CDR3 has 16 residues. The DNA of the CDR3 is TGTGCCAGCTCACCACCGGTCCAGACTAGCACAGATACGCAGTATTTT. Protein product: CASSPPVQTSTDTQYF.

The count of this clone is one. This chain uses TRBV28 with TRBJ2-3, with D possibly matching TRBD2 (6 bases). The CDR3 loop spans 12 amino acids. Trimming pared 5 bases from V and 8 bases from J, leaving 11 bases between. Germline V lookup: CDR1 MDHEN, CDR2 SYDVKM. The chain's CDR3 is CASSPFGGTQYF. The CDR3 DNA reads TGTGCCAGCAGTCCTTTCGGGGGTACGCAGTATTTT.

The chain joins TRBV27 to TRBJ2-5; D ambiguous. The CDR3 spans 16 residues. Per the germline V gene, CDR1 is MNHEY and CDR2 is SMNVEV (reference sequence). V lost 5 bases to trimming and J lost 2 bases, with 18 bases between them. CDR3 sequence reads: CASSHLKTLLQETQYF. The CDR3 region has the DNA TGTGCCAGCAGTCACCTCAAGACCTTACTACAAGAGACCCAGTACTTC.

This chain links TRBV2 with TRBJ1-2, with D tentatively TRBD1 (6 bases). In germline, CDR1 is SNHLY, CDR2 FYNNEI. V lost 1 base and J lost 2, with 17 bases in between. The CDR3 covers 17 residues. CDR3 in DNA: TGTGCCAGCAGTGAAGTGACAGGCGGTCTCCCCAACTATGGCTACACCTTC. Encoded protein: CASSEVTGGLPNYGYTF.

V gene TRBV5-1 combines with J gene TRBJ1-3, with TRBD1 identical over 7 bases. The CDR3 covers 15 residues. Germline CDR1 reads SGHRS; CDR2 reads YFSETQ. The V gene end was trimmed by 3 bases and the J gene end by 0 bases; junction bases not matched to a gene: 3. The CDR3 loop reads CASSSHRGSGNTIYF. The CDR3 DNA is TGCGCCAGCAGCTCCCACAGGGGCTCTGGAAACACCATATATTTT.

The count of this clone is one. V is TRBV10-2 and J is TRBJ2-1, with 13 bases identical to TRBD2. Per the germline V gene, CDR1 is WSHSY and CDR2 is SAAADI. The CDR3 is 16 amino acids. V was clipped by 3 bases and J by 6 bases; unmatched bases: 5. Here the CDR3 reads CASSDRTSGSSNEQFF. CDR3 nucleotide sequence: TGCGCCAGCAGTGACCGGACTAGCGGGAGCTCCAATGAGCAGTTCTTC.

The J gene is TRBJ2-3, the V gene TRBV6-5, with D uncertain. Germline V gene sequence: CDR1 MNHEY, CDR2 SVGAGI. The CDR3 consists of 13 residues. Trimming left V 7 bases short and J 0 bases short, with 8 bases between. The CDR3 coding sequence is TGTGCCAGCACGAGCAGGAGCACAGATACGCAGTATTTT. Amino acids: CASTSRSTDTQYF.

This chain uses TRBV6-5 with TRBJ1-2, with 8 bases lining up with TRBD1. In germline, CDR1 is MNHEY, CDR2 SVGAGI. The length of the CDR3 is 15 residues. V lost 3 bases and J lost 4; bases outside the gene matches: 7. CDR3 nucleotide sequence: TGTGCCAGCAGTTATAGCCCGGACAGGGTCTATGGCTACACCTTC. The encoded protein is CASSYSPDRVYGYTF.

The chain employs TRBV28 and TRBJ1-5; TRBD1 is a possible D gene (5 bases). CDR1 is MDHEN, CDR2 SYDVKM, per germline. CDR3 length: 14 residues. Trimming took 3 bases from V and 2 from J, leaving 8 bases between them. In DNA, the CDR3 is TGTGCCAGCAGTTTGGGGGAGGGCAATCAGCCCCAGCATTTT. Translation gives CASSLGEGNQPQHF.

This clone was observed a single time. V and J are TRBV7-3 and TRBJ1-2, with no clear D. This CDR3 is 12 amino acids long. The ends were cut back, 8 bases at V and 4 bases at J, with 11 bases in the middle. Germline-derived CDR1 and CDR2 are SGHTA and FQGTGA. The CDR3 DNA reads TGTGCCAGCGGCGAGGGAGGCTATGGCTACACCTTC. It is translated as CASGEGGYGYTF.

The rearrangement links TRBV19 to TRBJ2-3; TRBD1 agrees at 9 bases. V shed 5 bases, J shed 2 bases, and the junction held 8 bases outside the gene matches. The CDR3 is made up of 16 amino acids. Looked up from germline, CDR1 is LNHDA and CDR2 is SQIVND (reference sequence). CDR3 DNA: TGTGCCAGTAGTCCATGGACAGGGGAGGACACAGATACGCAGTATTTT. Its translation: CASSPWTGEDTDTQYF.

This clone appeared a single time. This chain joins TRBV5-1 and TRBJ2-5, with 12 bases that match TRBD2. Looked up from germline, CDR1 is SGHRS and CDR2 is YFSETQ. This CDR3 has 16 residues. Trimming at V came to 5 bases and at J to 1 base, leaving 6 bases not matched to a gene. The CDR3 spells CASSPLAGGPQETQYF. CDR3 coding DNA: TGCGCCAGCAGTCCTCTAGCGGGAGGGCCCCAAGAGACCCAGTACTTC.